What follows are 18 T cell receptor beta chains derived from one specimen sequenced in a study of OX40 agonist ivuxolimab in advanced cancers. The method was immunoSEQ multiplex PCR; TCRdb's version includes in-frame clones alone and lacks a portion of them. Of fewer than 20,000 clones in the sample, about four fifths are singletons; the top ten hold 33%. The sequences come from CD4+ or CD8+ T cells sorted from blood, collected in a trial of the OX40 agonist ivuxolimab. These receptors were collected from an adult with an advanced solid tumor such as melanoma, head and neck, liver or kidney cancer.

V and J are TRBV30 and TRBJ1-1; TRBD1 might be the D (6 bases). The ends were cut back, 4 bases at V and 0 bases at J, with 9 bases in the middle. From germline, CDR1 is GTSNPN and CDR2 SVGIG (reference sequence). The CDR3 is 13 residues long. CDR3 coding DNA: TGTGCCTGGAACAGGGCCATGAACACTGAAGCTTTCTTT. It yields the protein CAWNRAMNTEAFF.

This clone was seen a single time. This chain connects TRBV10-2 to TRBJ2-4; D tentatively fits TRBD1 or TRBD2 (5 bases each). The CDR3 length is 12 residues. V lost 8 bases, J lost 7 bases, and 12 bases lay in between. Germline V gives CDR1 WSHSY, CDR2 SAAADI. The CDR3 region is CASGTDGNIQYF. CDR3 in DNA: TGCGCCAGCGGGACGGACGGGAACATTCAGTACTTC.

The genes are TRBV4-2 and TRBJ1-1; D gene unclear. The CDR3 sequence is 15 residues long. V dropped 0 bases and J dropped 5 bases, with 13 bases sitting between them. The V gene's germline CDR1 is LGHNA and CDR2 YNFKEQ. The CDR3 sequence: CASSQDLLSGTEAFF. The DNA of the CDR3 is TGTGCCAGCAGCCAAGATTTGTTGTCTGGGACTGAAGCTTTCTTT.

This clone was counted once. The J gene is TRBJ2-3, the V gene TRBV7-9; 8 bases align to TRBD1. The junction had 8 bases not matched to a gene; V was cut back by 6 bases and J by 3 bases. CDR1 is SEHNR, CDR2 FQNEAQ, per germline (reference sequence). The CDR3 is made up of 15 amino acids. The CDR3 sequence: CASRMTGVSTDTQYF. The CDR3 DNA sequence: TGTGCCAGCAGGATGACAGGGGTTAGTACAGATACGCAGTATTTT.

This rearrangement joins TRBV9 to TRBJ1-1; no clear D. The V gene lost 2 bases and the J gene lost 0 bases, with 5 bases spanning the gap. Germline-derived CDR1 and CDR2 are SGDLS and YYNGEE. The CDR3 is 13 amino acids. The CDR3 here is CASSVYLNTEAFF. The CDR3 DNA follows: TGTGCCAGCAGCGTTTACTTGAACACTGAAGCTTTCTTT. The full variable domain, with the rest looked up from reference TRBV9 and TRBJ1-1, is DSGVTQTPKHLITATGQRVTLRCSPRSGDLSVYWYQQSLDQGLQFLIQYYNGEERAKGNILERFSAQQFPDLHSELNLSSLELGDSALYFCASSVYLNTEAFFGQGTRLTVV.

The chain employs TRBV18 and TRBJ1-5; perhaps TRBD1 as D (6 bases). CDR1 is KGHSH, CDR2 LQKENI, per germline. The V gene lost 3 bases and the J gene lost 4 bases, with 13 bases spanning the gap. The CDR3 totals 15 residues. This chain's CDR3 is CASSPTTGGNQPQHF. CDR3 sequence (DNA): TGTGCCAGCTCACCTACGACAGGAGGGAATCAGCCCCAGCATTTT.

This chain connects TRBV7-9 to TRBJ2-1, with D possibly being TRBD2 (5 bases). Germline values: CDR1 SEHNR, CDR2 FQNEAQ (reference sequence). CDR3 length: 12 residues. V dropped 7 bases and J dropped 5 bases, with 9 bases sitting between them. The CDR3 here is CASKGVHNEQFF. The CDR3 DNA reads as TGTGCCAGCAAGGGAGTCCACAATGAGCAGTTCTTC.

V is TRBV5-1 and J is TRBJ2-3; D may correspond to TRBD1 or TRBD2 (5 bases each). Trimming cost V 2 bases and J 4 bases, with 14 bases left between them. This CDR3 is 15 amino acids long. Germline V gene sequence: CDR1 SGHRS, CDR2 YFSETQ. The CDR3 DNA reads TGCGCCAGCAGCTTATCTGGGGGTTCCGCAGATACGCAGTATTTT. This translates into CASSLSGGSADTQYF. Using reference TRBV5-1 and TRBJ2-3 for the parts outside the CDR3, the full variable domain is KAGVTQTPRYLIKTRGQQVTLSCSPISGHRSVSWYQQTPGQGLQFLFEYFSETQRNKGNFPGRFSGRQFSNSRSEMNVSTLELGDSALYLCASSLSGGSADTQYFGPGTRLTVL.

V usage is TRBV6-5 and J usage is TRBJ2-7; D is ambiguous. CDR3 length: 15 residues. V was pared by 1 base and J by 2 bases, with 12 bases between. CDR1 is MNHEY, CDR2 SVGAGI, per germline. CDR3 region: CASSYFPDHPYEQYF. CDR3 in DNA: TGTGCCAGCAGTTACTTCCCGGACCACCCCTACGAGCAGTACTTC.

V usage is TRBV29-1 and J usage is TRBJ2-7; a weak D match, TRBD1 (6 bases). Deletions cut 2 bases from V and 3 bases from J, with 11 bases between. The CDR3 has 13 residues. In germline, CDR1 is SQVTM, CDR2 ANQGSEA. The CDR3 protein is CSVERQGSYEQYF. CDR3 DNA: TGCAGCGTTGAAAGGCAGGGGAGCTACGAGCAGTACTTC.

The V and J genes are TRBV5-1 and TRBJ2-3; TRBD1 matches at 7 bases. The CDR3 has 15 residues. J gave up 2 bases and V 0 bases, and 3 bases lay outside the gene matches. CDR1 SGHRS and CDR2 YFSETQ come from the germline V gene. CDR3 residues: CASSLVGQLTDTQYF. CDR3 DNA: TGCGCCAGCAGCTTGGTGGGACAGCTCACAGATACGCAGTATTTT.

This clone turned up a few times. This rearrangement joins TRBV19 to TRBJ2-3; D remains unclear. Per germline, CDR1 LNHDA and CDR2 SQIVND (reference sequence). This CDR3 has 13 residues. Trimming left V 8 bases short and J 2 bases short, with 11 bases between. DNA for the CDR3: TGTGCCAGTGCCGTGATATCCACAGATACGCAGTATTTT. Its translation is CASAVISTDTQYF. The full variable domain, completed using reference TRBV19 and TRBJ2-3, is DGGITQSPKYLFRKEGQNVTLSCEQNLNHDAMYWYRQDPGQGLRLIYYSQIVNDFQKGDIAEGYSVSREKKESFPLTVTSAQKNPTAFYLCASAVISTDTQYFGPGTRLTVL.

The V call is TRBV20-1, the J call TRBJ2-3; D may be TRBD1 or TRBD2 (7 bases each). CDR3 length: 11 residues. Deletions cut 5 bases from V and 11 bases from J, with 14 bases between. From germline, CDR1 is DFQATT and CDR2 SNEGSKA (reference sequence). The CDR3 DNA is TGCAGTGCTCGACAGGGAGGGGAGCAGTATTTT. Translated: CSARQGGEQYF.

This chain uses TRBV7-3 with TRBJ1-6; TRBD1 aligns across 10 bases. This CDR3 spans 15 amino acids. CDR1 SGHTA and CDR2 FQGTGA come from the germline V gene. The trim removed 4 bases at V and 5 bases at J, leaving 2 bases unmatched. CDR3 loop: CASSYDRGHNSPLHF. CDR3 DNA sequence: TGTGCCAGCAGCTACGACAGGGGGCATAATTCACCCCTCCACTTT.

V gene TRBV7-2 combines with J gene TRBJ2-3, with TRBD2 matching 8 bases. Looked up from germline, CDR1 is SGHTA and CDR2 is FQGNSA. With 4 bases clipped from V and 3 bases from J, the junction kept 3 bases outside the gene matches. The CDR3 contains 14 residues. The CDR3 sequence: CASSSIAGTDTQYF. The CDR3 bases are TGTGCCAGCAGCTCCATAGCGGGGACAGATACGCAGTATTTT.

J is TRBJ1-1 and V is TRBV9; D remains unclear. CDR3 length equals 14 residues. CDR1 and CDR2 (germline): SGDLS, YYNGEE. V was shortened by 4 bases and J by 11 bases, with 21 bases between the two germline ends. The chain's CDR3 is CASSLAGPIGSAFF. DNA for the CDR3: TGTGCCAGCAGCTTAGCCGGCCCCATTGGAAGTGCTTTCTTT. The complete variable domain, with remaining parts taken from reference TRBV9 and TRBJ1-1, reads DSGVTQTPKHLITATGQRVTLRCSPRSGDLSVYWYQQSLDQGLQFLIQYYNGEERAKGNILERFSAQQFPDLHSELNLSSLELGDSALYFCASSLAGPIGSAFFGQGTRLTVV.

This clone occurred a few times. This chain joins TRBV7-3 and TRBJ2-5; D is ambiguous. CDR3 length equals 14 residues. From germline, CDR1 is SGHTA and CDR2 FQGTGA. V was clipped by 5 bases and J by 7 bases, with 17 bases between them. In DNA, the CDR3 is TGTGCCAGCAGCCCTCAGGATTCCAGTGGGACCCAGTACTTC. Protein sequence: CASSPQDSSGTQYF.

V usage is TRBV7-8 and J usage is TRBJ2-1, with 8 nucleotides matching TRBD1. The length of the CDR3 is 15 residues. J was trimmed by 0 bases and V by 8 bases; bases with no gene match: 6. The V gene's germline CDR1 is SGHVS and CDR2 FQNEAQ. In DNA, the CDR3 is TGTGCCAGCCGGGGACAGGCCCTCTCCTACAATGAGCAGTTCTTC. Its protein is CASRGQALSYNEQFF. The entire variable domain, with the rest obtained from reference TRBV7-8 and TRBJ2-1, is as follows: GAGVSQSPRYKVAKRGQDVALRCDPISGHVSLFWYQQALGQGPEFLTYFQNEAQLDKSGLPSDRFFAERPEGSVSTLKIQRTQQEDSAVYLCASRGQALSYNEQFFGPGTRLTVL.